Shown below are 29 T cell receptor beta chains from a single sample sequenced in a study of control samples from healthy donors and cancer patients. This table comes from immunoSEQ multiplex PCR, and its TCRdb copy is limited to in-frame clones, with some not included. The data hold about 120,000 clones, with more than 75% observed a single time. Material: blood. Every receptor here comes from a woman between 65 and 79 years old in good health.

The chain has TRBV28 and TRBJ1-2, with 7 nucleotides matching TRBD1. The CDR3 is 14 amino acids. CDR1 is MDHEN, CDR2 SYDVKM, per germline. V dropped 8 bases and J dropped 4; count of bases not matched to a gene: 10. The CDR3 loop is CASSTAGTAYGYTF. As DNA, the CDR3 is TGTGCCAGCTCGACCGCCGGGACAGCCTATGGCTACACCTTC.

This chain joins TRBV5-4 and TRBJ2-7; 8 positions match TRBD2. V lost 2 bases and J lost 6; bases outside the gene matches: 10. The CDR3 contains 15 residues. In germline, CDR1 is SGHNT, CDR2 YYREEE (reference sequence). The CDR3 sequence: CASSLNSGLAGEQYF. The DNA of the CDR3 is TGTGCCAGCAGCTTAAATAGCGGACTAGCAGGCGAGCAGTACTTC.

This clone was found once. The chain employs TRBV14 and TRBJ1-2; unclear D gene. V lost 2 bases, J lost 2 bases, and 9 bases lay in between. The length of the CDR3 is 14 residues. CDR1 is SGHDN and CDR2 is FVKESK in the germline V gene. The CDR3 loop is CASSQFEGNYGYTF. The CDR3 DNA sequence: TGTGCCAGCAGCCAATTTGAAGGGAACTATGGCTACACCTTC.

This clone has just a few counts. This chain joins TRBV15 and TRBJ1-2; D is unclear. Germline CDR1 reads LNHNV; CDR2 reads YYDKDF (reference sequence). This CDR3 comprises 14 residues. V dropped 1 base and J dropped 2 bases, with 8 bases sitting between them. In DNA form, the CDR3 reads TGTGCCACCAGCAGAGCTGACAAGAACTATGGCTACACCTTC. Translation gives CATSRADKNYGYTF.

The genes are TRBV7-8 and TRBJ1-4, with D perhaps matching TRBD1 (6 bases). The V gene lost 1 base and the J gene lost 8 bases, with 17 bases spanning the gap. The CDR3 covers 16 residues. Germline CDR1 SGHVS, CDR2 FQNEAQ. CDR3 bases: TGTGCCAGCAGCTTAGTTGTTTGGGGGACATCAGAAAAACTGTTTTTT. Its translation is CASSLVVWGTSEKLFF.

This sequence joins TRBV6-1 and TRBJ1-6; the match to TRBD1 covers 7 bases. The germline V gene has CDR1 MNHNS and CDR2 SASEGT. J gave up 5 bases and V 2 bases, and 6 bases lay outside the gene matches. This CDR3 is 16 amino acids long. CDR3: CASSEMGQINNSPLHF. CDR3 nucleotide sequence: TGTGCCAGCAGTGAAATGGGACAGATTAATAATTCACCCCTCCACTTT.

The rearrangement uses TRBV19 and TRBJ2-1; the match to TRBD2 covers 8 bases. The trim removed 7 bases at V and 1 base at J, leaving 9 bases unmatched. This CDR3 comprises 16 residues. The germline CDR1 and CDR2 sequences are LNHDA and SQIVND (reference sequence). CDR3 sequence: CASMTAGAISYNEQFF. CDR3 DNA sequence: TGTGCCAGTATGACAGCGGGGGCTATATCCTACAATGAGCAGTTCTTC.

CDR3 protein: CASSQGYQKGQGNTEAFF. DNA of the CDR3: TGTGCCAGCAGCCAAGGGTATCAGAAAGGACAGGGGAACACTGAAGCTTTCTTT. This chain connects TRBV3-1 (or the pseudogene TRBV3-2) to TRBJ1-1, with 8 bases fitting TRBD1. Per germline, CDR1 LGHDT and CDR2 YNNKEL (reference sequence). The CDR3 is 18 residues long. V was clipped by 1 base and J by 1 base; unmatched bases: 11.

The rearrangement uses TRBV9 and TRBJ2-5, with 7 nucleotides matching TRBD2. CDR1 SGDLS and CDR2 YYNGEE come from the germline V gene. Trimming removed 4 bases from V and 5 bases from J; junction bases left unmatched: 5. The CDR3 sequence is 13 residues long. For the CDR3, the DNA is TGTGCCAGCAGCCAGACAGCGGGGGAGACCCAGTACTTC. This encodes CASSQTAGETQYF.

This chain links TRBV27 with TRBJ1-1; D may be TRBD1 (5 bases). The CDR3 is made up of 13 amino acids. Trimming took off 3 bases at V and 3 bases at J, with 8 bases between the two ends. CDR1 is MNHEY and CDR2 is SMNVEV in the germline V gene (reference sequence). Written as DNA, the CDR3 is TGTGCCAGCAGTTTTTTGGGGGACACTGAAGCTTTCTTT. Amino acids: CASSFLGDTEAFF.

The rearrangement joins TRBV24-1 to TRBJ1-1; D not resolved. The germline V and J ends were trimmed by 0 bases and 5 bases, with 12 bases remaining between them. The length of the CDR3 is 15 residues. CDR1 and CDR2 from the germline V gene are KGHDR and SFDVKD. The CDR3 bases are TGTGCCACCAGTGATTTGGGCAGCCTGGATACTGAAGCTTTCTTT. Translated: CATSDLGSLDTEAFF.

V and J are TRBV7-3 and TRBJ2-2, with D possibly being TRBD2 (6 bases). The CDR3 spans 14 residues. V was pared by 8 bases and J by 7 bases, with 17 bases between. In germline, CDR1 is SGHTA, CDR2 FQGTGA. The CDR3 spells CASAKTTGVGELFF. The DNA for the CDR3 is TGTGCCAGCGCCAAAACGACGGGGGTCGGGGAGCTGTTTTTT. Filled out from reference TRBV7-3 and TRBJ2-2, the complete variable domain reads GAGVSQTPSNKVTEKGKYVELRCDPISGHTALYWYRQSLGQGPEFLIYFQGTGAADDSGLPNDRFFAVRPEGSVSTLKIQRTERGDSAVYLCASAKTTGVGELFFGEGSRLTVL.

The DNA of the CDR3 is TGTGCCAGCAGCCAAGATGTGTGCGAGCGGGGGGGCAGGGAGACCCAGTACTTC. Translated: CASSQDVCERGGRETQYF. The chain couples TRBV3-1 (or the pseudogene TRBV3-2) to TRBJ2-5; 10 bases match TRBD2. CDR3 length equals 18 residues. The V gene end was trimmed by 0 bases and the J gene end by 5 bases; junction bases not matched to a gene: 12. The germline V gene encodes CDR1 LGHDT and CDR2 YNNKEL (reference sequence).

V and J are TRBV27 and TRBJ2-7; D is undetermined. V was shortened by 4 bases and J by 6 bases, with 13 bases between the two germline ends. Germline lookup yields CDR1 MNHEY and CDR2 SMNVEV (reference sequence). The CDR3 has 13 residues. CDR3 DNA sequence: TGTGCCAGCAGTTCGGAACCCCCCCTCGAGCAGTACTTC. It codes for CASSSEPPLEQYF.

V gene TRBV18 combines with J gene TRBJ1-2, with D possibly TRBD1 on 5 matching bases. The CDR3 covers 14 residues. The ends were cut back, 2 bases at V and 5 bases at J, with 12 bases in the middle. Germline CDR1 reads KGHSH; CDR2 reads LQKENI. CDR3 coding DNA: TGTGCCAGCTCACCAGGACGGGACCCATATGGCTACACCTTC. This gives the protein CASSPGRDPYGYTF. The whole variable domain, filled in from reference TRBV18 and TRBJ1-2, reads NAGVMQNPRHLVRRRGQEARLRCSPMKGHSHVYWYRQLPEEGLKFMVYLQKENIIDESGMPKERFSAEFPKEGPSILRIQQVVRGDSAAYFCASSPGRDPYGYTFGSGTRLTVV.

The chain carries TRBV5-6 and TRBJ1-1, with D unresolved. CDR1 and CDR2 from the germline V gene are SGHDT and YYEEEE. This CDR3 spans 13 amino acids. V was shortened by 3 bases and J by 5 bases, with 11 bases between the two germline ends. The CDR3 region is CASSSLRRTEAFF. The CDR3 DNA sequence: TGTGCCAGCAGCTCCCTTCGGAGGACTGAAGCTTTCTTT.

This chain connects TRBV19 to TRBJ1-5, with a weak D call TRBD1 (6 bases). The CDR3 is made up of 15 amino acids. Germline assignment: CDR1 LNHDA and CDR2 SQIVND (reference sequence). Trimming left V 3 bases short and J 2 bases short, with 11 bases between. The CDR3 loop is CASSMQGTGNQPQHF. CDR3 coding DNA: TGTGCCAGTAGTATGCAGGGGACCGGCAATCAGCCCCAGCATTTT.

This clone was recorded once. The chain combines TRBV19 with TRBJ2-2; no clear D gene. Germline CDR1 LNHDA, CDR2 SQIVND (reference sequence). This CDR3 contains 17 residues. V lost 5 bases and J 3 bases, leaving 19 bases between the germline ends. The CDR3 sequence: CASSPHLGVGYTGELFF. DNA for the CDR3: TGTGCCAGTAGTCCACACCTTGGTGTTGGGTACACCGGGGAGCTGTTTTTT. Drawing the rest from reference TRBV19 and TRBJ2-2, the complete variable domain is DGGITQSPKYLFRKEGQNVTLSCEQNLNHDAMYWYRQDPGQGLRLIYYSQIVNDFQKGDIAEGYSVSREKKESFPLTVTSAQKNPTAFYLCASSPHLGVGYTGELFFGEGSRLTVL.

The rearrangement links TRBV7-2 to TRBJ1-1; D call uncertain. Germline assignment: CDR1 SGHTA and CDR2 FQGNSA. This CDR3 region has 15 residues. Between the trimmed V and J ends, which lost 1 base and 4 bases, there was a span of 13 bases. DNA for the CDR3: TGTGCCAGCAGCTTAGGGGTGGGGTTTGTCACTGAAGCTTTCTTT. Protein sequence: CASSLGVGFVTEAFF. The full variable domain, with the rest looked up from reference TRBV7-2 and TRBJ1-1, is GAGVSQSPSNKVTEKGKDVELRCDPISGHTALYWYRQSLGQGLEFLIYFQGNSAPDKSGLPSDRFSAERTGGSVSTLTIQRTQQEDSAVYLCASSLGVGFVTEAFFGQGTRLTVV.

The rearrangement links TRBV7-3 to TRBJ1-1, with D possibly TRBD1 on 5 matching bases. V gave up 5 bases and J gave up 4 bases, with 20 bases separating them. CDR1 is SGHTA, CDR2 FQGTGA, per germline. This CDR3 region has 16 residues. The CDR3 DNA reads as TGTGCCAGCAGCCATCCCCCGACAGCCTCGGGCACTGAAGCTTTCTTT. Protein product: CASSHPPTASGTEAFF. The full variable domain, in which reference TRBV7-3 and TRBJ1-1 provide the parts outside the CDR3, is GAGVSQTPSNKVTEKGKYVELRCDPISGHTALYWYRQSLGQGPEFLIYFQGTGAADDSGLPNDRFFAVRPEGSVSTLKIQRTERGDSAVYLCASSHPPTASGTEAFFGQGTRLTVV.

V is TRBV4-1 and J is TRBJ1-5; D remains unclear. The germline V gene has CDR1 MGHRA and CDR2 YSYEKL. This CDR3 has 15 residues. The ends were cut back, 0 bases at V and 2 bases at J, with 8 bases in the middle. Here the CDR3 DNA reads TGCGCCAGCAGCCAAGAGTCGCATGGCAATCAGCCCCAGCATTTT. It encodes CASSQESHGNQPQHF.

This chain uses TRBV6-5 with TRBJ2-7; D is unclear. This CDR3 has 11 residues. The germline CDR1 and CDR2 sequences are MNHEY and SVGAGI. V lost 6 bases, J lost 3 bases, and 6 bases lay in between. The CDR3, as DNA: TGTGCCAGCAGCATATACTACGAGCAGTACTTC. Its translation is CASSIYYEQYF.

This clone appeared a single time. DNA of the CDR3: TGTGCCAGCAGCCACAACACGGGGGGGTATGGCTACACCTTC. Translating gives CASSHNTGGYGYTF. This chain links TRBV3-1 (or the pseudogene TRBV3-2) with TRBJ1-2; TRBD1 is a possible D gene (5 bases). Germline V gene data show CDR1 as LGHDT and CDR2 as YNNKEL (reference sequence). Trimming took 3 bases from V and 5 from J, leaving 13 bases between them. The CDR3 is made up of 14 amino acids.

This sequence joins TRBV14 and TRBJ1-1; D might be TRBD1 (5 bases). The V end was cut by 0 bases, the J end by 1 base, with 18 bases between. Germline CDR1 reads SGHDN; CDR2 reads FVKESK. The CDR3 length is 18 residues. CDR3 coding DNA: TGTGCCAGCAGCCAAGATTTGAGGGGCGAGACGACGAACACTGAAGCTTTCTTT. It encodes CASSQDLRGETTNTEAFF.

The CDR3 DNA follows: TGTGCCAGCAGTGCCTCCAGGGGCCGCGTAAATAATGAAAAACTGTTTTTT. Protein product: CASSASRGRVNNEKLFF. The J gene is TRBJ1-4, the V gene TRBV6-1; D is perhaps TRBD1 (6 bases). V was pared by 4 bases and J by 4 bases, with 19 bases between. Germline V gene data show CDR1 as MNHNS and CDR2 as SASEGT. The CDR3 is made up of 17 amino acids.

V and J are TRBV4-1 and TRBJ2-5, with TRBD2 matching over 10 bases. With 1 base clipped from V and 5 bases from J, the junction kept 7 bases outside the gene matches. There are 16 residues in the CDR3. Germline CDR1 reads MGHRA; CDR2 reads YSYEKL. The CDR3 region is CASSQAPAGGRETQYF. The CDR3 nucleotides read TGCGCCAGCAGCCAAGCGCCAGCGGGGGGGCGGGAGACCCAGTACTTC.

A few counts support this clone. The chain has TRBV3-1 (or the pseudogene TRBV3-2) and TRBJ1-1; D not resolved. Trimming left V 3 bases short and J 2 bases short, with 7 bases between. Germline CDR1 reads LGHDT; CDR2 reads YNNKEL (reference sequence). CDR3 length: 13 residues. CDR3 loop: CASSQMLNTEAFF. The CDR3 DNA follows: TGTGCCAGCAGCCAGATGTTAAACACTGAAGCTTTCTTT.

The chain has TRBV5-1 and TRBJ1-4, with D unclear. This CDR3 contains 13 residues. Trimming stripped 0 bases from V and 9 bases from J, with 9 bases between. Germline V gene lookup returns CDR1 SGHRS and CDR2 YFSETQ. CDR3 region: CASSLVENQKLFF. The CDR3 DNA follows: TGCGCCAGCAGCTTGGTTGAGAATCAAAAACTGTTTTTT.

The V and J genes are TRBV2 and TRBJ2-7; D may be TRBD1 (6 bases). This CDR3 region has 13 residues. The germline gives CDR1 SNHLY, CDR2 FYNNEI. Trimming took off 2 bases at V and 5 bases at J, with 10 bases between the two ends. CDR3 in amino acids: CASSEFGGHEQYF. The CDR3 DNA is TGTGCCAGCAGTGAATTTGGGGGCCACGAGCAGTACTTC.